This T cell receptor beta chain stems from a study of T cell clonotyping in hematopoietic cell transplantation. Trimming took 7 bases from V and 0 from J; bases not matched to a gene: 9. The CDR3 consists of 17 residues. CDR1 and CDR2 from the germline V gene are SNHLY and FYNNEI. As regards this clone: The antigen remains undetermined.

Study-level results: At the given depth, recipient repertoires were over 97% de novo clonotypes.

Clones were sequenced by immunoSEQ multiplex PCR, and TCRdb holds only the in-frame ones, with some missing. The table records roughly 14,000 clones, 85% to 90% of them present only once. The chain is built from TRBV2 and TRBJ2-1, with 10 positions matching TRBD2. The TCR comes from a male patient aged 45 to 59 who had an allogeneic stem cell transplant from an unrelated donor, so T cells may come from the graft donor. Some clones in this sample may be carry-over from other donors' samples. The sequenced sample was PBMCs, obtained 100 days after allogeneic stem cell transplant. The CDR3 nucleotides are TGTGCCAGCAATGAGCGGGGGGGTTCCTCCTCCTACAATGAGCAGTTCTTC. Residues: CASNERGGSSSYNEQFF.